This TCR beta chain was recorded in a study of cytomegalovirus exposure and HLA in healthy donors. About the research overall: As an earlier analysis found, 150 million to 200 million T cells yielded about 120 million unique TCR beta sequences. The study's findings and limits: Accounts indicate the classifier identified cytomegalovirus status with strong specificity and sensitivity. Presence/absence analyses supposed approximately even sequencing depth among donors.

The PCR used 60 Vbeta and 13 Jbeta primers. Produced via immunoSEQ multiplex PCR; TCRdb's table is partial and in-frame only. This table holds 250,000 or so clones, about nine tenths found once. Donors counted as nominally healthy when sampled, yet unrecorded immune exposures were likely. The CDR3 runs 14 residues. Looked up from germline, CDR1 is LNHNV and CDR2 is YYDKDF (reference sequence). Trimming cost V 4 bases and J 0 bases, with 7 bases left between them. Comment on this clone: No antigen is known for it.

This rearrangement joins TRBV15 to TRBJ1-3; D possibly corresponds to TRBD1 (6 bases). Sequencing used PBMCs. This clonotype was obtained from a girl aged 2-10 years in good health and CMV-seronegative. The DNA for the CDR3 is TGTGCCACCAGCATGACAGGCTCTGGAAACACCATATATTTT. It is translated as CATSMTGSGNTIYF.